These T cell receptor beta chains were read from a single sample in a study of blood T cells in healthy people across ages. In TCRdb, the 5' RACE reads were re-called with MiXCR into one record per CDR3 protein. The table shows 550,000 to 750,000 distinct CDR3 sequences, with 20% to 25% occurring only once. What was sequenced was blood. The receptors stem from a man aged 65-85 years in good health. CDR3s include the opening cysteine and the closing phenylalanine or tryptophan.

CDR3 protein: CASSSGQEAEKLFF
V gene: TRBV5-1
J gene: TRBJ1-4

CDR3 protein: CASSPGAGTWIAGYTF
V gene: TRBV18
J gene: TRBJ1-2

CDR3 protein: CAISESTSGDTGELFF
V gene: TRBV10-3
J gene: TRBJ2-2

CDR3 protein: CASSPPTSSGELFF
V gene: TRBV18
J gene: TRBJ2-2

CDR3 protein: CASSPDEVQETQYF
V gene: TRBV2
J gene: TRBJ2-5

CDR3 protein: CASRLGSEETQYF
V gene: TRBV5-1
J gene: TRBJ2-5

CDR3 protein: CSASPRSGRSTGELFF
V gene: TRBV29-1
J gene: TRBJ2-2

CDR3 protein: CASSPMGTAQETQYF
V gene: TRBV11-2
J gene: TRBJ2-5

CDR3 protein: CSVEDRWGRDYANNEQFF
V gene: TRBV29-1
J gene: TRBJ2-1

CDR3 protein: CASALEREGTQYF
V gene: TRBV4-3
J gene: TRBJ2-5

CDR3 protein: CSVFSYRGDYGYTF
V gene: TRBV29-1
J gene: TRBJ1-2

CDR3 protein: CAISRLPQETQYF
V gene: TRBV10-3
J gene: TRBJ2-5

CDR3 protein: CASSRGRSGNTIYF
V gene: TRBV12-3/TRBV12-4
J gene: TRBJ1-3

CDR3 protein: CASSVATDTEAFF
V gene: TRBV9
J gene: TRBJ1-1

CDR3 protein: CASSLSETRYF
V gene: TRBV12-3/TRBV12-4
J gene: TRBJ2-5

CDR3 protein: CASSLGLAGGPGSYNEQFF
V gene: TRBV5-6
J gene: TRBJ2-1

CDR3 protein: CASSRRWSGSTDTQYF
V gene: TRBV5-5
J gene: TRBJ2-3

CDR3 protein: CASSLTSGAQETQYF
V gene: TRBV5-4
J gene: TRBJ2-5

CDR3 protein: CSARKSGTDITDTQYF
V gene: TRBV20-1
J gene: TRBJ2-3

CDR3 protein: CASGVDQPQHF
V gene: TRBV6-5
J gene: TRBJ1-5

CDR3 protein: CSVLGGANVLTF
V gene: TRBV29-1
J gene: TRBJ2-6

CDR3 protein: CASSLGASRSEQFF
V gene: TRBV7-2
J gene: TRBJ2-1

CDR3 protein: CASSLVLGGVQETQYF
V gene: TRBV28
J gene: -

CDR3 protein: CASSIHRDLKQYF
V gene: TRBV12-3/TRBV12-4
J gene: TRBJ2-7

CDR3 protein: CASSLGVLGNNQETQYF
V gene: TRBV12-3/TRBV12-4
J gene: TRBJ2-5

CDR3 protein: CASSQAGPGGTYEQYF
V gene: TRBV4-1
J gene: TRBJ2-7

CDR3 protein: CASVTAGGTYNEQFF
V gene: TRBV28
J gene: TRBJ2-1

CDR3 protein: CASSRKTESDTQYF
V gene: TRBV2
J gene: TRBJ2-3

CDR3 protein: CVSSLDPSYEQYF
V gene: TRBV5-1
J gene: -

CDR3 protein: CASSKVAGSVKNIQYF
V gene: TRBV6-1
J gene: TRBJ2-4

CDR3 protein: CASSLASRQGGTDTQYF
V gene: TRBV5-1
J gene: TRBJ2-3

CDR3 protein: CSVGPRGGERFF
V gene: TRBV29-1
J gene: TRBJ2-1

CDR3 protein: CASSPRTLSPGETQYF
V gene: TRBV7-2
J gene: -

CDR3 protein: CASSPQFSGANVLTF
V gene: TRBV5-6
J gene: TRBJ2-6

CDR3 protein: CASSISGSRSGELFF
V gene: TRBV18
J gene: TRBJ2-2

CDR3 protein: CASSPWQTDTQYF
V gene: TRBV18
J gene: TRBJ2-3

CDR3 protein: CASSQDPGLKETQYF
V gene: TRBV3-1
J gene: TRBJ2-5

CDR3 protein: CSVRRGIQEQFF
V gene: TRBV29-1
J gene: TRBJ2-1

CDR3 protein: CASSQRERLNEQFF
V gene: TRBV4-1
J gene: -

CDR3 protein: CASSYRLGSTDTQYF
V gene: TRBV27
J gene: TRBJ2-3

CDR3 protein: CASSAPTSGGPDTQYF
V gene: TRBV7-8
J gene: TRBJ2-3

CDR3 protein: CSARDRLGKTYEQYF
V gene: TRBV20-1
J gene: TRBJ2-7

CDR3 protein: CASSGRDRGYNEQFF
V gene: TRBV6-1
J gene: TRBJ2-1

CDR3 protein: CASSLEGQDSYEQYF
V gene: TRBV28
J gene: TRBJ2-7

CDR3 protein: CSAVTLTGDSETQYF
V gene: TRBV20-1
J gene: TRBJ2-5

CDR3 protein: CASSYTGSGANVLTF
V gene: TRBV6-2/TRBV6-3
J gene: TRBJ2-6

CDR3 protein: CAISAGQFTEQYF
V gene: TRBV10-3
J gene: TRBJ2-7

CDR3 protein: CASSLGQSFYNEQFF
V gene: TRBV11-2
J gene: TRBJ2-1